The T cell receptor beta chain described here comes from a study of T cell responses to AZD1222 COVID-19 vaccine. Using immunoSEQ multiplex PCR, the repertoire was profiled, and TCRdb retains in-frame clones only, with some absent. The data hold 200,000 or so clones, with about 90% observed a single time. The study, taken as a whole, reports: The sample set comprised mostly white British donors with more females, and clonal diversity was possibly underestimated.

Comment on this clone: Its antigen is not identified.

The source was peripheral blood, collected on day 0 of MenACWY control vaccination. The sequence was obtained from an adult in good health.

In nucleotides, the CDR3 is TGTGCCAGCAGTTTAAAAGGCAGAAACTTGAACACCGGGGAGCTGTTTTTT. It codes for CASSLKGRNLNTGELFF. The rearrangement joins TRBV28 to TRBJ2-2; D gene ambiguous. Trimming cost V 2 bases and J 1 base, with 14 bases left between them. Germline V gene sequence: CDR1 MDHEN, CDR2 SYDVKM. The CDR3 is 17 amino acids.